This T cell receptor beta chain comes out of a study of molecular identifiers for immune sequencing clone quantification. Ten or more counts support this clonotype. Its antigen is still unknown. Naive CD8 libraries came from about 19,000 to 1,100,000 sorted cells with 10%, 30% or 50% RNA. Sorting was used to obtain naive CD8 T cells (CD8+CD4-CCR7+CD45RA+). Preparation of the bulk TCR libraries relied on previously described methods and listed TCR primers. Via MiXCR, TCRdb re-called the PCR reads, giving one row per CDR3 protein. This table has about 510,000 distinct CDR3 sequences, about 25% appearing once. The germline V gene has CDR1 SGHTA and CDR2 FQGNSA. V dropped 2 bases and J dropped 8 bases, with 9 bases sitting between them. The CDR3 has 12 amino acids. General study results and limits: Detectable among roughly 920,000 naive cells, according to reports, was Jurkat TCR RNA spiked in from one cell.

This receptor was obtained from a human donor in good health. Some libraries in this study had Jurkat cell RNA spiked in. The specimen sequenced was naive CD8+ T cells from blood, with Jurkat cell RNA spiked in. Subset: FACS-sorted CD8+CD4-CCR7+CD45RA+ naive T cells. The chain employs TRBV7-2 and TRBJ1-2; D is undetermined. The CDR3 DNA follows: TGTGCCAGCAGCTTATACTGGAGCGGCTACACCTTC. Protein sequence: CASSLYWSGYTF.